The rows below give T cell receptor beta chains drawn from one sample of a study of early T cells in non-severe SARS-CoV-2 infection. TCRdb reprocessed the 5' RACE reads via MiXCR and lists one record per CDR3 protein. The sample yields about 92,000 distinct CDR3 sequences, around 16% seen once. Material: whole blood. All receptors come from an adult who was a healthcare worker with PCR-confirmed SARS-CoV-2 infection or an uninfected control (not recorded which). Both conserved end residues are part of each CDR3. Fields, in order: clone size, CDR3 length, D gene, V gene, J gene, CDR3 DNA, CDR3 protein. D genes are given only for firm matches. Only part of the rows carry a size: once, few, many, or a class if the clone is expanded.

many,14,-,TRBV6-2/TRBV6-3,TRBJ2-1,TGTGCCAGCAGCCCCTTGCGGACCTACAATGAGCAGTTCTTC,CASSPLRTYNEQFF
-,15,TRBD1,TRBV28,TRBJ2-2,TGTGCCAGCAGTTTAAGACAGGGATACACCGGGGAGCTGTTTTTT,CASSLRQGYTGELFF
-,15,TRBD2,TRBV30,TRBJ2-3,TGTGCCTGGAGTGTACTTGCAGCGGGAGGAGATACGCAGTATTTT,CAWSVLAAGGDTQYF
-,15,TRBD1,TRBV6-5,TRBJ2-2,TGTGCCAGCAGACCCTGGACAGGGAACACCGGGGAGCTGTTTTTT,CASRPWTGNTGELFF
-,15,-,TRBV28,TRBJ2-1,TGTGCCAGCAGTTCTCCTGGGGCGGGGTACAATGAGCAGTTCTTC,CASSSPGAGYNEQFF
-,15,TRBD1,TRBV28,TRBJ1-2,TGTGCCAGCAGTTTACCCGGACAGGGGTACTATGGCTACACCTTC,CASSLPGQGYYGYTF
few,15,-,TRBV4-3,TRBJ1-2,TGCGCCAGCAGCCAAGATTCTCCAGCTAACTATGGCTACACCTTC,CASSQDSPANYGYTF
few,15,TRBD1,TRBV12-5,TRBJ1-5,TGTGCTAGTGGTTTGTCGGGACAGAACAATCAGCCCCAGCATTTT,CASGLSGQNNQPQHF
many,16,-,TRBV20-1,TRBJ2-1,TGCAGTGCTACGGCGGTGCTCCAGGGCGCCTACAATGAGCAGTTCTTC,CSATAVLQGAYNEQFF
few,15,TRBD1,TRBV28,TRBJ2-7,TGTGCCAGCAGTTTAAGGGACAGGGGTCCCTACGAGCAGTACTTC,CASSLRDRGPYEQYF
few,18,-,TRBV18,TRBJ1-6,TGTGCCAGCTCACCTGCGAAGTTCTGGGGGTCCTATAATTCACCCCTCCACTTT,CASSPAKFWGSYNSPLHF
-,13,TRBD1,TRBV20-1,TRBJ2-2,TGCAGTGCTGGGGACAGGGTCACCGGGGAGCTGTTTTTT,CSAGDRVTGELFF
-,14,-,TRBV27,TRBJ2-3,TGTGCCAGCAGTTTATCGATTAAGGGGTCCTCGCAGTATTTT,CASSLSIKGSSQYF
few,14,-,TRBV12-3/TRBV12-4,TRBJ1-1,TGTGCCAGCAGTTTTAGAGGGCGAGATTCTGAAGCTTTCTTT,CASSFRGRDSEAFF
few,15,-,TRBV6-1,TRBJ1-5,TGTGCCAGCAGTGAGTTGGACGTTAGCAATCAGCCCCAGCATTTT,CASSELDVSNQPQHF
-,14,TRBD1,TRBV11-2,TRBJ2-7,TGTGCCAGCAGCGGGCACAGGGGGTCCTACGAGCAGTACTTC,CASSGHRGSYEQYF
few,18,TRBD2,TRBV14,TRBJ2-3,TGTGCCAGCAGCCACAGAGAATTTGGACTAGGATTTGTAGATACGCAGTATTTT,CASSHREFGLGFVDTQYF
-,18,-,TRBV4-3,TRBJ2-3,TGCGCCAGCAGCCAAGGTGACGGCCAGTTTTTGGGCACAGATACGCAGTATTTT,CASSQGDGQFLGTDTQYF
-,20,TRBD2,TRBV4-1,TRBJ2-1,TGCGCCAGCAGCCAAGAGTCGTCGCTAGCGGTTATGAGCCCCTACAATGAGCAGTTCTTC,CASSQESSLAVMSPYNEQFF
few,15,-,TRBV7-2,TRBJ1-2,TGTGCCAGCAGCTTAGCAGCAGGCGCTAACTATGGCTACACCTTC,CASSLAAGANYGYTF
many,14,TRBD2,TRBV10-1,TRBJ2-3,TGCGCCAGCAGTATGGCCTCCGGGGGGGATACGCAGTATTTT,CASSMASGGDTQYF
-,15,-,TRBV29-1,TRBJ2-6,TGCAGCGTTGCCAGACAGAGCTCTGGGGCCAACGTCCTGACTTTC,CSVARQSSGANVLTF
-,18,-,TRBV18,TRBJ1-6,TGTACCAGCTCACCTGCGAAGTTCTGGGGGTCCTATAATTCACCCCTCCACTTT,CTSSPAKFWGSYNSPLHF
few,10,-,TRBV2,TRBJ2-1,TGTGCCAGGGGGGGAAATGAGCAGTTCTTC,CARGGNEQFF
-,11,-,TRBV29-1,TRBJ2-5,TGCAGCGTACAGCCCGGAGAGACCCAGTACTTC,CSVQPGETQYF
-,12,-,TRBV4-2,TRBJ1-1,TGTGCCAGCAGCCAAGAGGGCCATAAAGCTTTCTTT,CASSQEGHKAFF
-,14,TRBD2,TRBV18,TRBJ2-3,TGTGCCAGCCCACCACCACGGGAGGGAGATACGCAGTATTTT,CASPPPREGDTQYF
-,16,TRBD1,TRBV11-3,TRBJ1-1,TGTGCCAGCAGCTTAGGTAGGACAGGCCTATCGGATGAAGCTTTCTTT,CASSLGRTGLSDEAFF
few,14,-,TRBV4-3,TRBJ1-1,TGCGCCAGCAGCCGGGACACTTTGAACACTGAAGCTTTCTTT,CASSRDTLNTEAFF
few,12,TRBD1,TRBV28,TRBJ1-1,TGTGCCAGCAGAACAGGGGTCACTGAAGCTTTCTTT,CASRTGVTEAFF
few,15,-,TRBV19,TRBJ2-4,TGTGCCAGTAGTAAGACAAGTCTAGCCAAAAACATTCAGTACTTC,CASSKTSLAKNIQYF
-,15,-,TRBV18,TRBJ1-1,TGTGCCAGCTCACTGGTTCAGGATATGAACACTGAAGCTTTCTTT,CASSLVQDMNTEAFF
few,17,-,TRBV27,TRBJ2-7,TGTGCCAGCAGTTTGTTAGGGGCCGATGGGGGGCTCTACGAGCAGTACTTC,CASSLLGADGGLYEQYF
-,14,TRBD1,TRBV19,TRBJ2-3,TGTGCCAGTAGTAGGGACAGAAGCATGGATACGCAGTATTTT,CASSRDRSMDTQYF
-,15,TRBD1,TRBV19,TRBJ2-3,TGTGCCAGTAGTCTACGACAGGGGCATGGAGATACGCAGTATTTT,CASSLRQGHGDTQYF
-,15,-,TRBV18,TRBJ2-1,TGTGCCAGCTCACCACGGCAGGGTATGGAAAATGAGCAGTTCTTC,CASSPRQGMENEQFF
-,15,-,TRBV9,TRBJ2-1,TGTGCCAGCAGCGACATCCTTGACTCCTACAATGAGCAGTTCTTC,CASSDILDSYNEQFF
-,18,TRBD2,TRBV7-2,TRBJ2-3,TGTGCCAGCAGCTTAGTTGGGGCTAGCGGGCATAGCACAGATACGCAGTATTTT,CASSLVGASGHSTDTQYF
few,19,TRBD1,TRBV6-2/TRBV6-3,TRBJ1-6,TGTGCCAGCAGCTACTACCCCGGGACAGCTAGCTCCTATAATTCACCCCTCCACTTT,CASSYYPGTASSYNSPLHF
-,14,TRBD2,TRBV20-1,TRBJ2-3,TGCAGTGGGACACGGGAGGACCGCACAGATACGCAGTATTTT,CSGTREDRTDTQYF
few,13,-,TRBV12-3/TRBV12-4,TRBJ1-2,TGTGCCAGCAGTTTGGAGGGAACCTATGGCTACACCTTC,CASSLEGTYGYTF
-,13,-,TRBV5-1,TRBJ2-7,TGCGCCAGCAGCTATCCTGGGCGATACGAGCAGTACTTC,CASSYPGRYEQYF
-,16,-,TRBV7-2,TRBJ2-1,TGTGCCAGCAGCTTACAAGTCAGCGGATCCTACAATGAGCAGTTCTTC,CASSLQVSGSYNEQFF
many,15,TRBD2,TRBV7-6,TRBJ2-1,TGTGCCAGCAGCTCGGGACTAGCTGTATACAATGAGCAGTTCTTC,CASSSGLAVYNEQFF
-,14,-,TRBV7-2,TRBJ1-6,TGTGCCAGCAGCTTGAGGGAAAGAAATTCACCCCTCCACTTT,CASSLRERNSPLHF
few,15,-,TRBV11-2,TRBJ1-3,TGTGCCAGCAGCTTAAATTATTTCTCTGGAAACACCATATATTTT,CASSLNYFSGNTIYF